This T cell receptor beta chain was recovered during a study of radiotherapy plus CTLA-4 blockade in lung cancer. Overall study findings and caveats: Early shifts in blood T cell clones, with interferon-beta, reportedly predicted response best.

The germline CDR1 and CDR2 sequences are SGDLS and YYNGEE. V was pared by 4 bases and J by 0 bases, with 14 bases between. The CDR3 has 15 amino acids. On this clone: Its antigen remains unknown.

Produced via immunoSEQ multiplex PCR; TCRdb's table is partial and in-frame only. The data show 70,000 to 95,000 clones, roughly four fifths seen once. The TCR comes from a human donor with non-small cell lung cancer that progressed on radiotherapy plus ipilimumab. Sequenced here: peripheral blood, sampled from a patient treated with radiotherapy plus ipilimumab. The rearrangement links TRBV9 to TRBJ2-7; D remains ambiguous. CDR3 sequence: CASSPSGQSSYEQYF. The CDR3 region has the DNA TGTGCCAGCAGCCCCAGTGGCCAGAGCTCCTACGAGCAGTACTTC.